This note documents a single T cell receptor (beta chain) sequence. This record comes from a study of blood T cell repertoires in COVID-19. For the study at large: Spain, Italy and the United States supplied samples that represented acute and convalescent COVID-19.

CDR3 length: 16 residues. V shed 2 bases, J shed 5 bases, and the junction held 10 bases outside the gene matches. Germline CDR1 reads KGHSH; CDR2 reads LQKENI. Sequencing used immunoSEQ multiplex PCR; TCRdb keeps in-frame clones, though not all of them. The sample yields about 200,000 clones, approximately 91% seen once. The chain combines TRBV18 with TRBJ2-7, with TRBD1 matching 9 bases. The sequenced sample was peripheral blood. The clonotype originates from a woman between 40 and 55 years old who had recovered from COVID-19. CDR3 bases: TGTGCCAGCTCACCATTCCAGGGGACAGGGAGCGACGAGCAGTACTTC. Protein: CASSPFQGTGSDEQYF.